The clone carrying this TCR beta chain came up many times. Its antigen is not known. With 10-nucleotide random UMIs, 5'RACE was used to make the cDNA. MiXCR was run by TCRdb on the 5' RACE reads, yielding one entry per CDR3 protein. This sample carries some 76,000 distinct CDR3 sequences, roughly 3.1% of them seen once, and the ten largest clones take around 5.2%. This specimen belongs to a study of neurological immune-mediated disorders. Notes on the study in general: HTLV-1-associated myelopathy led in TCR clonal expansion, while multiple sclerosis ranked lowest, below healthy controls.

This CDR3 comprises 15 residues. The germline CDR1 and CDR2 sequences are SGHDT and YYEEEE. V was pared by 0 bases and J by 0 bases, with 9 bases between. Source material: PBMCs. The chain joins TRBV5-6 to TRBJ1-1, with a weak D call TRBD1 (5 bases). The sequence came from a woman aged 50 to 60 with multiple sclerosis. The CDR3 nucleotides read TGTGCCAGCAGCTTGGAGGGACTGATGAACACTGAAGCTTTCTTT. As protein: CASSLEGLMNTEAFF. The whole variable domain, remainder taken from reference TRBV5-6 and TRBJ1-1, is DAGVTQSPTHLIKTRGQQVTLRCSPKSGHDTVSWYQQALGQGPQFIFQYYEEEERQRGNFPDRFSGHQFPNYSSELNVNALLLGDSALYLCASSLEGLMNTEAFFGQGTRLTVV.